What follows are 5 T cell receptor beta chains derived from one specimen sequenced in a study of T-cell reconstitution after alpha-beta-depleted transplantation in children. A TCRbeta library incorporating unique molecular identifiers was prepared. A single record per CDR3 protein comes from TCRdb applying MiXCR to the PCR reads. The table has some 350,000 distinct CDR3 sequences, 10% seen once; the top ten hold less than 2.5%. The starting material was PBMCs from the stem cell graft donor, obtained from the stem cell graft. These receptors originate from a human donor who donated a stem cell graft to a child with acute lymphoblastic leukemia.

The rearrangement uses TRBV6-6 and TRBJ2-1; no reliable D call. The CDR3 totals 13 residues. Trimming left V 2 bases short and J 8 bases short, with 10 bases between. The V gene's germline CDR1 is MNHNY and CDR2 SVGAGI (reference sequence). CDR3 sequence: CASSYRASDEQFF. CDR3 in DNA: TGTGCCAGCAGTTACAGGGCTTCGGATGAGCAGTTCTTC.

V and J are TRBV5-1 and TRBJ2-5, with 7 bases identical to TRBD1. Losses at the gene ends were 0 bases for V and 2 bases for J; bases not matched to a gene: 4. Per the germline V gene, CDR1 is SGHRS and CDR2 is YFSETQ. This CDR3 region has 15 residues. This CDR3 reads CASSLGTGPQETQYF. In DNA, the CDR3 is TGCGCCAGCAGCTTGGGGACAGGACCACAAGAGACCCAGTACTTC. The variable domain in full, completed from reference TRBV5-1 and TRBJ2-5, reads KAGVTQTPRYLIKTRGQQVTLSCSPISGHRSVSWYQQTPGQGLQFLFEYFSETQRNKGNFPGRFSGRQFSNSRSEMNVSTLELGDSALYLCASSLGTGPQETQYFGPGTRLLVL.

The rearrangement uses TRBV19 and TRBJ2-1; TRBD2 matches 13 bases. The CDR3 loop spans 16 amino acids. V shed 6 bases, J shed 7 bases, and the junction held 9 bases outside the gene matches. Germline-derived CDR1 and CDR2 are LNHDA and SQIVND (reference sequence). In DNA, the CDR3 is TGTGCCAGTAGACCGACTAGCGGGGGGTTCGTTAATGAGCAGTTCTTC. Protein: CASRPTSGGFVNEQFF.

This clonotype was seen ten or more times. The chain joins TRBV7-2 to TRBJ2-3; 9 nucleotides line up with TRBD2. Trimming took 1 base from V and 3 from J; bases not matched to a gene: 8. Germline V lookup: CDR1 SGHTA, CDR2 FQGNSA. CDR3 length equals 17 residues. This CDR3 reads CASSLGGTSPITDTQYF. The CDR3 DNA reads TGTGCCAGCAGCTTAGGGGGGACTAGCCCTATTACAGATACGCAGTATTTT.

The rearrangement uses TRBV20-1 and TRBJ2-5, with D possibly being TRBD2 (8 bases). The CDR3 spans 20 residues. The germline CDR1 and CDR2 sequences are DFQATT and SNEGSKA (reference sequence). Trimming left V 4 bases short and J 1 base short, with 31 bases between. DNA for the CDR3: TGCAGTGCTACAGGACAGGAGGCTATTTACGACGGGAGGGCCCAAGAGACCCAGTACTTC. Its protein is CSATGQEAIYDGRAQETQYF.